The entry below describes one T cell receptor beta chain. Antigen unknown. Trimming pared 0 bases from V and 8 bases from J, leaving 11 bases between. Germline V lookup: CDR1 LNHDA, CDR2 SQIVND (reference sequence). The CDR3 is 14 residues long. This sample is part of a study of OX40 agonist ivuxolimab in advanced cancers. Study overall: At 82.7% male, the cohort had a mean age of approximately 64 years, ranging from roughly 20 to 79. Three patients, one with hepatocellular carcinoma and two with cutaneous melanoma, achieved partial responses. Study-level findings and limits: Average numbers of expanded clones were greater in CD8+ T cells than in CD4+. At doses 0.1 to 3.0 mg/kg, CD4+ and CD8+ clones expanded.

The assay was immunoSEQ multiplex PCR, and TCRdb's table has in-frame clones only and misses some. The sample carries roughly 60,000 clones, roughly nine tenths recorded once. This specimen consisted of CD4+ or CD8+ T cells sorted from blood, obtained in a trial of the OX40 agonist ivuxolimab. This receptor was identified in an adult with an advanced solid tumor such as melanoma, head and neck, liver or kidney cancer. This chain links TRBV19 with TRBJ2-1; D gene unclear. This CDR3 reads CASSIDLWADEQFF. CDR3 nucleotides: TGTGCCAGTAGTATAGATCTATGGGCGGATGAGCAGTTCTTC.